These T cell receptor beta chains were read from a single sample in a study of T-cell reconstitution after alpha-beta-depleted transplantation in children. One entry per CDR3 protein, called by TCRdb with MiXCR from the PCR reads. The sample shows 300,000 to 350,000 distinct CDR3 sequences, about a quarter of them seen only once. Sample: PBMCs, mostly from graft donor cells, taken 180 days after TCRalphabeta/CD19-depleted stem cell transplant. The origin of the receptors is a male patient aged 10 to 17 who had a stem cell transplant for acute lymphoblastic leukemia, so the T cells may come from the graft donor. Both conserved end residues are part of each CDR3. Each record gives: V gene, clone size, D gene, J gene, CDR3 protein, CDR3 DNA. The D gene is left open where the match is weak. Clone sizes are given selectively: once, few, many, or a class where the clone is expanded.

v_call: TRBV24-1; clone_size: few; d_call: TRBD2; j_call: TRBJ2-1; cdr3_aa: CATSDSLAGDDNEQFF; cdr3_nt: TGTGCCACCAGTGATTCACTAGCGGGAGACGACAATGAGCAGTTCTTC
v_call: TRBV2; clone_size: NA; d_call: TRBD2; j_call: TRBJ2-7; cdr3_aa: CASSSGRKSYEQYF; cdr3_nt: TGTGCCAGCAGTAGCGGGAGAAAGTCCTACGAGCAGTACTTC
v_call: TRBV6-5; clone_size: few; d_call: NA; j_call: TRBJ1-3; cdr3_aa: CASSYYPGNTIYF; cdr3_nt: TGTGCCAGCAGTTACTACCCTGGAAACACCATATATTTT
v_call: TRBV7-3; clone_size: NA; d_call: TRBD1; j_call: TRBJ2-7; cdr3_aa: CASSLTGTGAYEQYF; cdr3_nt: TGTGCCAGCAGCTTAACTGGGACAGGAGCCTACGAGCAGTACTTC
v_call: TRBV7-6; clone_size: few; d_call: NA; j_call: TRBJ2-5; cdr3_aa: CASSTRGLETQYF; cdr3_nt: TGTGCCAGCAGCACGCGAGGTTTAGAGACCCAGTACTTC
v_call: TRBV5-1; clone_size: NA; d_call: NA; j_call: TRBJ1-1; cdr3_aa: CASSTPDTEAFF; cdr3_nt: TGCGCCAGCAGCACCCCGGACACTGAAGCTTTCTTT
v_call: TRBV20-1; clone_size: NA; d_call: TRBD2; j_call: TRBJ2-3; cdr3_aa: CSARARTSGRNAQYF; cdr3_nt: TGCAGTGCTAGAGCGAGGACTAGCGGGAGGAATGCGCAGTATTTT
v_call: TRBV10-3; clone_size: NA; d_call: NA; j_call: TRBJ2-1; cdr3_aa: CAIRGGLYNEQFF; cdr3_nt: TGTGCCATCAGGGGCGGGTTATACAATGAGCAGTTCTTC
v_call: TRBV5-1; clone_size: few; d_call: NA; j_call: TRBJ1-6; cdr3_aa: CASSKGYAGTYNSPLHF; cdr3_nt: TGCGCCAGCAGCAAGGGATACGCGGGAACCTATAATTCACCCCTCCACTTT
v_call: TRBV3-1; clone_size: NA; d_call: NA; j_call: TRBJ1-1; cdr3_aa: CASSPYSGTEAFF; cdr3_nt: TGTGCCAGCAGCCCCTACAGCGGGACTGAAGCTTTCTTT
v_call: TRBV11-2; clone_size: NA; d_call: NA; j_call: TRBJ2-7; cdr3_aa: CASSLVQNSMKQYF; cdr3_nt: TGTGCCAGCAGCTTGGTACAGAACTCTATGAAGCAGTACTTC
v_call: TRBV25-1; clone_size: few; d_call: NA; j_call: TRBJ1-4; cdr3_aa: CASSRGARATNEKLFF; cdr3_nt: TGTGCCAGCAGTAGGGGGGCCCGAGCAACTAATGAAAAACTGTTTTTT
v_call: TRBV7-1; clone_size: NA; d_call: TRBD2; j_call: TRBJ2-2; cdr3_aa: CASRLNGGWVGRLAGKPNTGELFF; cdr3_nt: TGTGCCAGCAGACTCAATGGTGGGTGGGTCGGAAGACTAGCGGGAAAACCGAACACCGGGGAGCTGTTTTTT
v_call: TRBV7-9; clone_size: NA; d_call: NA; j_call: TRBJ2-6; cdr3_aa: CASSLGGYFSGANVLTF; cdr3_nt: TGTGCCAGCAGCTTGGGGGGCTATTTCTCTGGGGCCAACGTCCTGACTTTC
v_call: TRBV27; clone_size: NA; d_call: NA; j_call: TRBJ2-7; cdr3_aa: CASSLGSVYEQYF; cdr3_nt: TGTGCCAGCAGTTTAGGCAGTGTCTACGAGCAGTACTTC
v_call: TRBV25-1; clone_size: NA; d_call: TRBD2; j_call: TRBJ2-3; cdr3_aa: CAARTGGDTQYF; cdr3_nt: TGTGCAGCACGAACGGGAGGAGATACGCAGTATTTT
v_call: TRBV4-1; clone_size: few; d_call: NA; j_call: TRBJ2-1; cdr3_aa: CASSIDRKQFF; cdr3_nt: TGCGCCAGCAGCATCGACAGAAAGCAGTTCTTC
v_call: TRBV12-3/TRBV12-4; clone_size: many; d_call: TRBD1; j_call: TRBJ1-5; cdr3_aa: CASRDRGNQPQHF; cdr3_nt: TGTGCCAGCAGGGACAGGGGAAATCAGCCCCAGCATTTT
v_call: TRBV20-1; clone_size: few; d_call: TRBD1; j_call: TRBJ1-5; cdr3_aa: CSARPGTGGQPQHF; cdr3_nt: TGCAGTGCTAGGCCCGGGACAGGGGGCCAGCCCCAGCATTTT
v_call: TRBV29-1; clone_size: NA; d_call: NA; j_call: TRBJ1-1; cdr3_aa: CSVADRHGVNTEAFF; cdr3_nt: TGCAGCGTCGCCGACCGCCACGGGGTGAACACTGAAGCTTTCTTT
v_call: TRBV20-1; clone_size: few; d_call: NA; j_call: TRBJ2-1; cdr3_aa: CSAREGGGEQFF; cdr3_nt: TGCAGTGCTAGAGAGGGAGGAGGTGAGCAGTTCTTC
v_call: TRBV6-1; clone_size: few; d_call: TRBD2; j_call: TRBJ2-5; cdr3_aa: CASSEQWQGGQETQYF; cdr3_nt: TGTGCCAGCAGTGAACAGTGGCAGGGAGGGCAAGAGACCCAGTACTTC
v_call: TRBV19; clone_size: NA; d_call: NA; j_call: TRBJ2-7; cdr3_aa: CASSRDHSYEQYF; cdr3_nt: TGTGCCAGTAGTCGGGACCATTCCTACGAGCAGTACTTC
v_call: TRBV5-1; clone_size: few; d_call: NA; j_call: TRBJ1-1; cdr3_aa: CASSLREQGTNTEAFF; cdr3_nt: TGCGCCAGCAGCTTGAGGGAGCAAGGGACAAACACTGAAGCTTTCTTT